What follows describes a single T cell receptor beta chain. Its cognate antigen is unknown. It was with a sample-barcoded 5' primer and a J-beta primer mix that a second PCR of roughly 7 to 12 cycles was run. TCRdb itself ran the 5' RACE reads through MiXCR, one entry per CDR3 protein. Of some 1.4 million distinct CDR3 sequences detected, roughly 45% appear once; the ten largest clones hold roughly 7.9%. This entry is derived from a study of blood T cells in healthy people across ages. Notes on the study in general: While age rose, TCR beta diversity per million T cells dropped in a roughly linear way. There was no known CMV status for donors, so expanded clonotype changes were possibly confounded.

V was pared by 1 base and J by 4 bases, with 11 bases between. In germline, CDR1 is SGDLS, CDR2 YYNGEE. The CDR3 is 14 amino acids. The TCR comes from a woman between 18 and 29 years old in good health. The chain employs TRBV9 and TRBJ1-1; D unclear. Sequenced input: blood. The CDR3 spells CASSVRLEGTEAFF. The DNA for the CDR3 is TGTGCCAGCAGCGTACGCCTGGAAGGCACTGAAGCTTTCTTT.